This paragraph reports one TCR beta chain. Its target is unknown. The V segment lost 5 bases and the J segment 5 bases; nucleotides outside the gene matches: 9. This CDR3 is built from 17 residues. Germline-derived CDR1 and CDR2 are SGHTA and FQGTGA. This specimen belongs to a study of shared clonotypes between healthy human individuals. Study context: Three CD4 naive, three CD4 memory, two CD8 naive and one CD8 memory plate were used per donor.

Only in-frame clones appear in the TCRdb table, and some are missing; sequencing was by immunoSEQ multiplex PCR. The sample comprises roughly 1,000,000 clones, around 78% of which are singletons, and 0.5% to 0.6% rests with the top ten. Regarding the study as a whole: Despite large depth, rarefaction showed incomplete sorted-subset sequencing. Among donors, the sharing of clonotypes was expected to be influenced by sequencing depth.

This receptor was identified in a man between 18 and 29 years old in good health. Some clones in this sample may be carry-over from other donors' samples. The V gene is TRBV7-3, the J gene TRBJ2-5; 15 bases align to TRBD2. Sequencing was performed on memory CD4+ T cells from PBMCs. This sample's subset: CD45RA-negative fraction. In DNA, the CDR3 is TGTGCCAGCAGCCCTGGACTAGCGGGAGGGCCGAGGGAGACCCAGTACTTC. This gives the protein CASSPGLAGGPRETQYF.